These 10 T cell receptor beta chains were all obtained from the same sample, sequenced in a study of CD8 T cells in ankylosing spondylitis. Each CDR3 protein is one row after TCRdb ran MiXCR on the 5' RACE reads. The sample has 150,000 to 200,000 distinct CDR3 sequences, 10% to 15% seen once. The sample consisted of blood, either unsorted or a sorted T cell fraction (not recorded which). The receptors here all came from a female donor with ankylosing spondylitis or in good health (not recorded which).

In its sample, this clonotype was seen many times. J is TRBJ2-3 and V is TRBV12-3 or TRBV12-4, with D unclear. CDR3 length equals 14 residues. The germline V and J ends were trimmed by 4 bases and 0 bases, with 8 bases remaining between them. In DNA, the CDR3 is TGTGCCAGCAGTTACATCACTAGCACAGATACGCAGTATTTT. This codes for CASSYITSTDTQYF.

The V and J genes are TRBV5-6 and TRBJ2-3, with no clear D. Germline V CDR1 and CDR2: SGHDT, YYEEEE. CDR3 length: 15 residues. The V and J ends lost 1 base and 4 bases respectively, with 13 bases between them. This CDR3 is CASSLRTGPADTQYF. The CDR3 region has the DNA TGTGCCAGCAGCTTGAGGACGGGTCCCGCAGATACGCAGTATTTT. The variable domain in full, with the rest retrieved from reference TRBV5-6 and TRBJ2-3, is DAGVTQSPTHLIKTRGQQVTLRCSPKSGHDTVSWYQQALGQGPQFIFQYYEEEERQRGNFPDRFSGHQFPNYSSELNVNALLLGDSALYLCASSLRTGPADTQYFGPGTRLTVL.

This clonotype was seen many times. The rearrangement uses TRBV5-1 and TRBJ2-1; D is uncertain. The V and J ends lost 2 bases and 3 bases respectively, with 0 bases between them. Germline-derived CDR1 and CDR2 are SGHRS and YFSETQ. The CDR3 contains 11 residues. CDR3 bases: TGCGCCAGCAGCTTCTACAATGAGCAGTTCTTC. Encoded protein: CASSFYNEQFF.

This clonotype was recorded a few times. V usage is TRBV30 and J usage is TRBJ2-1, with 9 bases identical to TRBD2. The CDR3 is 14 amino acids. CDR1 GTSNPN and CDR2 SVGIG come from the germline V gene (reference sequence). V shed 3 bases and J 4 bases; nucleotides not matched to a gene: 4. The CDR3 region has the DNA TGTGCCTGGAGCGGGACTAGCCTTTACAATGAGCAGTTCTTC. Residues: CAWSGTSLYNEQFF.

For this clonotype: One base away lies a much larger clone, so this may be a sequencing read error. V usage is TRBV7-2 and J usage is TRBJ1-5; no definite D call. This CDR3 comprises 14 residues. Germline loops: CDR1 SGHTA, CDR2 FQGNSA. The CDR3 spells CASSPLNSNRPQHF. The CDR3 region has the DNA TGTGCCAGCAGCCCCCTTAATAGCAATCGGCCCCAGCATTTT.

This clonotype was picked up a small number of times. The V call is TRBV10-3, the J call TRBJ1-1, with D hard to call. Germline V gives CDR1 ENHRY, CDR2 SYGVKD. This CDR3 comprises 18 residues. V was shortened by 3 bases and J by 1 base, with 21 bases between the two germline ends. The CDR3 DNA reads TGTGCCATCAGTGAAGCTGGATGGACTTATCCAAAGAACACTGAAGCTTTCTTT. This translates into CAISEAGWTYPKNTEAFF.

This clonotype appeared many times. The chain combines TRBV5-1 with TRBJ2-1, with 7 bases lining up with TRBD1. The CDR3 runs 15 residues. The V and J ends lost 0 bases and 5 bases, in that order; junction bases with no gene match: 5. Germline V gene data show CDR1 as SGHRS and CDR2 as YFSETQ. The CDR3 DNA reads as TGCGCCAGCAGCTTGGCCGGGACAGAAAACAATGAGCAGTTCTTC. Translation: CASSLAGTENNEQFF.

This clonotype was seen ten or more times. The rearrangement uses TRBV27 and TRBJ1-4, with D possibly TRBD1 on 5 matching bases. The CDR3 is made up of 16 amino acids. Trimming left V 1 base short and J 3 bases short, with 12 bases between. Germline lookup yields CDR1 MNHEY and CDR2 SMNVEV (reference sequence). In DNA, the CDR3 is TGTGCCAGCAGTTTATGGGCTGGGGCGGCTAATGAAAAACTGTTTTTT. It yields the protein CASSLWAGAANEKLFF.

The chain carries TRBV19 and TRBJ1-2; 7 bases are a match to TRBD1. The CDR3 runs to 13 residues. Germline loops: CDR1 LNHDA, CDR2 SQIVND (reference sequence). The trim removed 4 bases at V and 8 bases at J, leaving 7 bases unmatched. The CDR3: CASSSLSGGGYTF. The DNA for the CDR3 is TGTGCCAGTAGTAGTCTTTCAGGGGGAGGCTACACCTTC.

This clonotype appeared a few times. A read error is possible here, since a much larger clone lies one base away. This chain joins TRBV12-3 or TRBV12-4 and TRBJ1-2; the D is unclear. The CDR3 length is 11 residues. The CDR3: CAGSLKRGYTF. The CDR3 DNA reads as TGTGCCGGCAGTTTAAAGCGGGGCTACACCTTC.